Shown below are 14 T cell receptor beta chains from a single sample sequenced in a study of CD8 T cells in ankylosing spondylitis. Findings and caveats of the study: It appeared that ankylosing spondylitis blood was characterized by a TCR beta motif of several highly homologous variants.

No antigen is known for these receptors. MiXCR, run by TCRdb on the 5' RACE reads, gives a single entry per CDR3 protein. The repertoire holds around 91,000 distinct CDR3 sequences, with about 9% as singletons. Sequences were obtained from blood, either unsorted or a sorted T cell fraction (not recorded which). The receptors derive from a male donor with ankylosing spondylitis.

The rearrangement links TRBV12-3 or TRBV12-4 to TRBJ1-3; unclear D gene. The V end lost 1 base, the J end lost 8 bases, and 15 bases lay between the germline ends. The CDR3 length is 15 residues. CDR3 sequence reads: CASSLGAPVVDTIYF. For the CDR3, the DNA is TGTGCCAGCAGTTTAGGGGCGCCCGTTGTGGACACCATATATTTT.

The gene calls are TRBV27 and TRBJ1-5, with D perhaps matching TRBD1 (5 bases). V lost 3 bases and J 1 base, leaving 13 bases between the germline ends. Germline CDR1 MNHEY, CDR2 SMNVEV (reference sequence). This CDR3 has 16 residues. The CDR3 here is CASSFGGGGSNQPQHF. The CDR3 DNA reads as TGTGCCAGCAGTTTTGGGGGGGGAGGGAGCAATCAGCCCCAGCATTTT.

The V and J genes are TRBV2 and TRBJ1-5, with D possibly matching TRBD1 (6 bases). V lost 8 bases, J lost 4 bases, and 12 bases lay in between. CDR1 is SNHLY and CDR2 is FYNNEI in the germline V gene. CDR3 length: 13 residues. The CDR3 DNA sequence: TGTGCCAGCCGTGGGGGGCGAAATCAGCCCCAGCATTTT. Protein product: CASRGGRNQPQHF.

The chain couples TRBV5-1 to TRBJ2-1, with 9 bases fitting TRBD1. Germline-derived CDR1 and CDR2 are SGHRS and YFSETQ. The CDR3 has 15 residues. The ends lost 3 bases at V and 4 bases at J; junction bases unmatched: 5. The chain's CDR3 is CASSSTGGHYNEQFF. CDR3 bases: TGCGCCAGCAGCTCGACAGGGGGGCATTACAATGAGCAGTTCTTC.

This clonotype was picked up a small number of times. The rearrangement uses TRBV6-2 or TRBV6-3 and TRBJ1-3; tentative D call: TRBD1 (6 bases). This CDR3 contains 15 residues. Germline values: CDR1 MNHEY, CDR2 SVGEGT. V lost 0 bases, J lost 0 bases, and 6 bases lay in between. Here the CDR3 reads CASSYSDSSGNTIYF. CDR3 coding DNA: TGTGCCAGCAGTTACTCGGACAGCTCTGGAAACACCATATATTTT.

The rearrangement joins TRBV20-1 to TRBJ2-3, with unresolved D. Germline lookup yields CDR1 DFQATT and CDR2 SNEGSKA (reference sequence). This CDR3 is built from 14 residues. V dropped 0 bases and J dropped 0 bases, with 7 bases sitting between them. CDR3 sequence: CSARDSPSTDTQYF. The CDR3 DNA reads as TGCAGTGCTAGAGACAGCCCTAGCACAGATACGCAGTATTTT.

This clonotype was observed many times. The V and J genes are TRBV11-2 and TRBJ2-7, with TRBD1 matching 9 bases. V lost 3 bases, J lost 4 bases, and 4 bases stayed unmatched. There are 14 residues in the CDR3. Germline CDR1 is SGHAT and CDR2 is FQNNGV. CDR3 loop: CASSFGQGRYEQYF. The CDR3 bases are TGTGCCAGCAGCTTTGGACAGGGGAGATACGAGCAGTACTTC.

At least ten counts were recorded for this clonotype. The chain recombines TRBV29-1 with TRBJ2-5, with D perhaps TRBD1 or TRBD2 (5 bases each). Germline CDR1 SQVTM, CDR2 ANQGSEA. The CDR3 extends over 15 amino acids. Between the trimmed V and J ends, which lost 5 bases and 4 bases, there was a span of 20 bases. CDR3 sequence (DNA): TGCAGCGTTTTCCCAATTGGGGGACGGGCAGAGACCCAGTACTTC. It specifies CSVFPIGGRAETQYF.

The chain carries TRBV3-1 and TRBJ2-1, with D possibly TRBD2 on 6 matching bases. CDR1 is LGHDT and CDR2 is YNNKEL in the germline V gene (reference sequence). CDR3 size: 15 residues. The ends were cut back, 3 bases at V and 5 bases at J, with 14 bases in the middle. CDR3: CASSQQRGNHNEQFF. Here the CDR3 DNA reads TGTGCCAGCAGCCAGCAACGGGGGAATCACAATGAGCAGTTCTTC.

This clonotype occurred many times. The chain employs TRBV20-1 and TRBJ2-3, with TRBD2 matching over 11 bases. Germline values: CDR1 DFQATT, CDR2 SNEGSKA (reference sequence). CDR3 length: 15 residues. V shed 3 bases, J shed 6 bases, and the junction held 8 bases outside the gene matches. In DNA form, the CDR3 reads TGCAGTGCTAGGGGACTAGCGGATGGGGTGGATACGCAGTATTTT. As protein: CSARGLADGVDTQYF.

This clonotype was recorded many times. The chain is built from TRBV27 and TRBJ2-2; D gene unclear. In germline, CDR1 is MNHEY, CDR2 SMNVEV (reference sequence). Trimming took off 2 bases at V and 1 base at J, with 2 bases between the two ends. This CDR3 has 13 amino acids. CDR3: CASSLGNTGELFF. The CDR3 coding sequence is TGTGCCAGCAGTTTAGGGAACACCGGGGAGCTGTTTTTT.

There are a few counts of this clonotype. J is TRBJ2-4 and V is TRBV5-6; a possible D gene is TRBD1 (5 bases). The length of the CDR3 is 15 residues. Germline V gene data show CDR1 as SGHDT and CDR2 as YYEEEE. Trimming removed 4 bases at V and 8 bases at J, with 19 bases between. DNA for the CDR3: TGTGCCAGCAGCCTACAGGTCCCGGTCGCGGACATTCAGTACTTC. Translating gives CASSLQVPVADIQYF.

This clonotype was seen many times. The chain couples TRBV13 to TRBJ2-1; no reliable D call. The length of the CDR3 is 15 residues. The V end was cut by 5 bases, the J end by 5 bases, with 16 bases between. CDR1 and CDR2 (germline): PRHDT, FYEKMQ (reference sequence). CDR3 nucleotides: TGTGCCAGCAGCCCTAGGCACCTTCTTCACAATGAGCAGTTCTTC. It codes for CASSPRHLLHNEQFF.

V and J are TRBV6-1 and TRBJ2-1; 9 nucleotides match TRBD2. The germline V gene encodes CDR1 MNHNS and CDR2 SASEGT. The CDR3 is 15 amino acids. The ends lost 7 bases at V and 9 bases at J; junction bases unmatched: 13. CDR3 sequence: CASIRGRAMGGEQFF. The CDR3 region has the DNA TGTGCCAGCATTCGCGGGAGGGCGATGGGCGGTGAGCAGTTCTTC.